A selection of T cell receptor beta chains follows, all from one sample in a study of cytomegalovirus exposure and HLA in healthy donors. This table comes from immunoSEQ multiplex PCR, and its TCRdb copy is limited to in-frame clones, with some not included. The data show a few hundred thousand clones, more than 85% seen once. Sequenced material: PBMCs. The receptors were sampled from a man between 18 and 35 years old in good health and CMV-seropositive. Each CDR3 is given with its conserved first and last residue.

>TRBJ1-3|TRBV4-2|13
CASSQDHGYTIYF
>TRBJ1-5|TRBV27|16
CASRRRPTPYDQPQHF
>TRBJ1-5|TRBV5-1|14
CASSPGQGLQPQHF
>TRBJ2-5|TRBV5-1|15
CASSKGQGRQETQYF
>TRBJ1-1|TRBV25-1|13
CASSSTGNTEAFF
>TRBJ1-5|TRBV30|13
CAWSDTAGTAQHF
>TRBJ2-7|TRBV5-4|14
CASSLGENAYEQYF
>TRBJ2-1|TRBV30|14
CAWRSGRAHNEQFF
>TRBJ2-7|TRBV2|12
CASSENRYEQYF
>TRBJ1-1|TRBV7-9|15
CASSSLDRLGTEAFF
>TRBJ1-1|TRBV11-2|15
CASSLPQGVVTEAFF
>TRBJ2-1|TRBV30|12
CAWSRTVGEQFF
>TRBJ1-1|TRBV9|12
CASSPGQGEAFF
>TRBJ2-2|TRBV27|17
CASSADPRDRGNGELFF
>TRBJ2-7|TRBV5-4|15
CASSSRLAGVEEQYF
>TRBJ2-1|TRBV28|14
CASSFLQGYNEQFF
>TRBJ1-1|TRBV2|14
CASSAGYGATEAFF
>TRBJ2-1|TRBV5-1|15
CASSLGASAYNEQFF
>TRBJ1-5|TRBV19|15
CASTPAGGSNQPQHF
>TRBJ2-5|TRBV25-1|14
CASRGTPGGETQYF
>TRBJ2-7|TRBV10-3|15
CAISPTGGGGYEQYF
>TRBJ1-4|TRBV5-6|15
CASSWGGGYEEKLFF
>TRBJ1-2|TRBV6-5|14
CASSSGQGVHGYTF
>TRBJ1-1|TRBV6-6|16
CASSYPVWGGNTEAFF
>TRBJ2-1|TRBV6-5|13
CASSYPLADEQFF
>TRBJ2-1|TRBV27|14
CASSYGGSYYEQFF
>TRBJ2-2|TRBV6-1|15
CASRLHRDNTGELFF
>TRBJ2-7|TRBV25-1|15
CASSSYPEQGARQYF
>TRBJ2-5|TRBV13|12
CASSSASQTQYF
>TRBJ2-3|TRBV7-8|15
CASSLDRGSTDTQYF
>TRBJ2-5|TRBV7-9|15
CASLVSGRPQETQYF
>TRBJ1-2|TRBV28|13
CASSLIDSYGYTF
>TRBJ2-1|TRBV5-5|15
CASSLTGTSYNEQFF
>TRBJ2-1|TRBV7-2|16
CASSLWTGGKGNEQFF
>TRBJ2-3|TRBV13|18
CASSLLLAGDGSTDTQYF
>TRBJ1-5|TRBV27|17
CASSLIGRGPSNQPQHF
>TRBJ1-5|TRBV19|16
CASRIVWTGHNQPQHF
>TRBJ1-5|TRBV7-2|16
CASSLGHLNSNQPQHF
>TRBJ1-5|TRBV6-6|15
CASRKGQGTPGPQHF
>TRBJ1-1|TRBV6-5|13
CASSYRVNTEAFF
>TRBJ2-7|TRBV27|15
CASSHTSGRSYEQYF
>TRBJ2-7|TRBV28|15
CASRRQGSGNYEQYF
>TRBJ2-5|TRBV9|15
CASSFLPDRQETQYF
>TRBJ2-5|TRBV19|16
CASTRTSGRLGETQYF
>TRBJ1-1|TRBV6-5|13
CASSLEGHTEAFF
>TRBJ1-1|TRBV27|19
CASSLESSRASWMNTEAFF
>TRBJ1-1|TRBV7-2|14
CASSPTTVLTEAFF
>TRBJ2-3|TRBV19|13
CASSPTSGDTQYF
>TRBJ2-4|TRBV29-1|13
CSGGSSGKNIQYF
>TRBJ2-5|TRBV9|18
CASSKGVVGGMGGETQYF
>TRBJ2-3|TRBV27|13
CASKKTSTDTQYF
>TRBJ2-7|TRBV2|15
CASSDRTGSLYEQYF
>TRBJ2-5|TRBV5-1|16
CASSPDPSGVQETQYF